This record covers a single T cell receptor beta chain. Its antigen is not known. This entry belongs to a study of T-cell memory formation after mild COVID-19. For the study at large: There were largely donor-specific TCR clusters. General study findings and limits: Day 37-peaking second-wave clones had unconfirmed SARS-CoV-2 specificity. Memory cells collected pre-infection included some clones that later responded, suggesting cross-reactive memory joined.

5'RACE primed from the constant segment yielded TCR alpha and TCR beta cDNA libraries bearing sample barcodes and UMIs. TCRdb redid the calling of the 5' RACE reads with MiXCR, one entry per CDR3 protein. The data show about 340,000 distinct CDR3 sequences, more than 20% seen once. The CDR3 loop spans 16 amino acids. Trimming shortened V by 4 bases and J by 0 bases, and 14 bases separated the two germline ends. Germline values: CDR1 SGHRS, CDR2 YFSETQ. The sample comprised PBMCs or a T cell subset sorted from them (not recorded which). The origin of this receptor is a man aged 18 to 29 who had mild COVID-19 (a few samples of this study predate the infection). Cell type and time point are not known. The chain carries TRBV5-1 and TRBJ1-3, with D tentatively TRBD1 (5 bases). CDR3 sequence: CASSPGPGNSGNTIYF. CDR3 DNA: TGCGCCAGCAGCCCAGGGCCAGGGAACTCTGGAAACACCATATATTTT.